This T cell receptor beta chain was identified in a study of CD8 T cells in Susac syndrome. Study observations and caveats: The study recognized that its TCR sequencing and HLA analysis covered a relatively small number of individuals.

The germline V gene has CDR1 LNHDA and CDR2 SQIVND (reference sequence). This CDR3 comprises 18 residues. V shed 6 bases and J shed 7 bases, with 28 bases lying between them. For this clonotype: Its specificity is unknown.

Random hexamers were used to reverse transcribe an amount of roughly 0.45 to 1 ug RNA. TCR beta CDR3 was amplified by immunoSEQ covering 54 Vbeta and 13 Jbeta. MiXCR was run by TCRdb on the immunoSEQ multiplex PCR reads, yielding one entry per CDR3 protein. The sample contains 330,000 or so distinct CDR3 sequences, over 75% of which appear only once. The multiple sclerosis control group comprised treatment-naive patients with stable or active relapsing-remitting disease. The clonotype was recovered from a human donor with multiple sclerosis. The chain combines TRBV19 with TRBJ2-1; D perhaps matches TRBD2 (6 bases). Source material: CD8+ T cells from PBMCs. CDR3 protein: CASRFGTVGTGSWNEQFF. The DNA for the CDR3 is TGTGCCAGTAGGTTCGGGACCGTAGGGACTGGTTCTTGGAATGAGCAGTTCTTC.